There are a few counts of the clone carrying this T cell receptor (beta chain). Its antigen is unknown. This specimen comes from a study of T cell repertoires in cytomegalovirus infection. On the study more broadly: Shared public TCR beta signatures pointed to both CMV infection and a matching HLA type. Findings of the study overall: CMV-specific TCR beta clonotypes restricted by HLA-C dominated the ex vivo response.

One entry per CDR3 protein results from TCRdb running MiXCR on the reads. The top ten clones hold roughly 2.8% of a sample with roughly 760,000 distinct CDR3 sequences, less than 40% of them seen once. The sequence derives from a human donor in good health (CMV status not recorded). Some clones in this sample may be carry-over from other donors' samples. The sequenced sample consisted of PBMCs.

The CDR3 protein is CASSLFGQGQETQYF. CDR3 DNA: TGTGCCAGCAGCTTATTTGGGCAGGGACAAGAGACCCAGTACTTC. The chain combines TRBV7-8 with TRBJ2-5, with a tentative D call TRBD1 (5 bases). Looked up from germline, CDR1 is SGHVS and CDR2 is FQNEAQ. V was cut by 2 bases and J by 2 bases, with 12 bases left in between. There are 15 residues in the CDR3.